A selection of T cell receptor beta chains follows, all from one sample in a study of PD-1 blockade in mismatch repair-deficient tumors. Assay: immunoSEQ multiplex PCR; the TCRdb copy retains only in-frame clones and omits some. Counted here are 60,000 to 65,000 clones, more than 70% occurring once; the ten biggest clones make up over 11%. The material was peripheral blood, obtained 52 weeks after starting pembrolizumab. Receptor source: an adult with mismatch repair-deficient cancer. CDR3s include the opening cysteine and the closing phenylalanine or tryptophan. D genes are given only for firm matches. Size is omitted from some rows. Given values are once, few, many or a class for expanded clones.

size: -; D: -; V: TRBV7-9; J: TRBJ2-1; CDR3: CASSGGAGHSYNEQFF; DNA: TGTGCCAGCAGCGGGGGGGCGGGCCACTCCTACAATGAGCAGTTCTTC
size: -; D: TRBD2; V: TRBV29-1; J: TRBJ2-1; CDR3: CSVGLAGVDNEQFF; DNA: TGCAGCGTTGGACTAGCGGGAGTTGACAATGAGCAGTTCTTC
size: few; D: -; V: TRBV27; J: TRBJ2-7; CDR3: CASGGQRYYEQYF; DNA: TGTGCCTCCGGTGGACAGCGGTACTACGAGCAGTACTTC
size: -; D: TRBD1; V: TRBV7-6; J: TRBJ2-7; CDR3: CASSFSGGYEQYF; DNA: TGTGCCAGCAGCTTTTCAGGGGGCTACGAGCAGTACTTC
size: -; D: -; V: TRBV19; J: TRBJ2-1; CDR3: CASSIQGLEQFF; DNA: TGTGCCAGTAGTATCCAGGGACTTGAGCAGTTCTTC
size: -; D: -; V: TRBV6-6; J: TRBJ2-1; CDR3: CASSLIKEEQFF; DNA: TGTGCCAGCAGTTTGATAAAGGAGGAGCAGTTCTTC
size: -; D: -; V: TRBV4-1; J: TRBJ2-2; CDR3: CASSQEQGAFTGELFF; DNA: TGCGCCAGCAGCCAAGAGCAGGGAGCCTTCACCGGGGAGCTGTTTTTT
size: -; D: TRBD2; V: TRBV19; J: TRBJ2-1; CDR3: CASSILAGGGNEQFF; DNA: TGTGCCAGTAGTATCCTAGCGGGAGGGGGAAATGAGCAGTTCTTC
size: -; D: -; V: TRBV5-5; J: TRBJ2-7; CDR3: CASSLHQGNEQYF; DNA: TGTGCCAGCAGCTTGCATCAGGGCAACGAGCAGTACTTC
size: once; D: TRBD2; V: TRBV7-2; J: TRBJ2-7; CDR3: CASSLLKGPRLAGSYEQYF; DNA: TGTGCCAGCAGCTTATTGAAGGGTCCTAGACTAGCGGGATCCTACGAGCAGTACTTC
size: once; D: -; V: TRBV13; J: TRBJ1-1; CDR3: CASSYGILNTEAFF; DNA: TGTGCCAGCAGCTACGGAATCCTGAACACTGAAGCTTTCTTT
size: once; D: -; V: TRBV7-4; J: TRBJ1-5; CDR3: CASSLVPGSLANSNQPQHF; DNA: TGTGCCAGCAGCTTAGTGCCAGGGTCTCTGGCGAATAGCAATCAGCCCCAGCATTTT
size: -; D: TRBD1; V: TRBV7-2; J: TRBJ2-7; CDR3: CASQGTGRPYEQYF; DNA: TGTGCCAGCCAGGGGACAGGGCGTCCCTACGAGCAGTACTTC
size: few; D: -; V: TRBV13; J: TRBJ2-7; CDR3: CASSLGLTYEQYF; DNA: TGTGCCAGCAGCTTAGGCCTTACCTACGAGCAGTACTTC
size: once; D: TRBD2; V: TRBV5-1; J: TRBJ2-2; CDR3: CASSYGLAGATGELFF; DNA: TGCGCCAGCAGCTACGGACTAGCGGGAGCCACCGGGGAGCTGTTTTTT
size: -; D: -; V: TRBV5-1; J: TRBJ2-1; CDR3: CAIPRGSLSYNEQFF; DNA: TGCGCCATCCCCAGGGGTTCCCTCTCCTACAATGAGCAGTTCTTC
size: once; D: -; V: TRBV4-3; J: TRBJ2-5; CDR3: CASSQVLGVETQYF; DNA: TGCGCCAGCAGCCAAGTTTTGGGAGTAGAGACCCAGTACTTC
size: -; D: -; V: TRBV27; J: TRBJ2-1; CDR3: CASSPTTRGNYNEQFF; DNA: TGTGCCAGCAGTCCCACGACTAGGGGTAACTACAATGAGCAGTTCTTC
size: -; D: -; V: TRBV28; J: TRBJ1-1; CDR3: CASSLLGRNGEAFF; DNA: TGTGCCAGCAGTTTACTGGGGCGGAATGGTGAAGCTTTCTTT
size: -; D: TRBD1; V: TRBV11-2; J: TRBJ2-7; CDR3: CASNKKVGTAISYEQYF; DNA: TGTGCCAGCAACAAGAAGGTGGGGACAGCCATCAGCTACGAGCAGTACTTC
size: -; D: -; V: TRBV30; J: TRBJ1-2; CDR3: CAWSGASYGYTF; DNA: TGTGCCTGGAGCGGAGCCTCCTATGGCTACACCTTC
size: once; D: TRBD1; V: TRBV4-1; J: TRBJ2-4; CDR3: CASSQGDRVLAKNIQYF; DNA: TGCGCCAGCAGCCAAGGCGACAGGGTTCTAGCCAAAAACATTCAGTACTTC
size: -; D: -; V: TRBV7-9; J: TRBJ1-1; CDR3: CASSPNSVNTEAFF; DNA: TGTGCCAGCAGCCCGAACAGTGTGAACACTGAAGCTTTCTTT
size: -; D: TRBD2; V: TRBV25-1; J: TRBJ2-7; CDR3: CASSEWGGYEQYF; DNA: TGTGCCAGCAGTGAATGGGGGGGTTACGAGCAGTACTTC
size: -; D: -; V: TRBV12-5; J: TRBJ2-3; CDR3: CASGKGVPDTQYF; DNA: TGTGCTAGTGGCAAGGGGGTCCCAGATACGCAGTATTTT
size: -; D: TRBD2; V: TRBV9; J: TRBJ2-5; CDR3: CASSPGLAGQETQYF; DNA: TGTGCCAGCAGCCCCGGACTAGCGGGACAAGAGACCCAGTACTTC
size: -; D: TRBD2; V: TRBV28; J: TRBJ2-1; CDR3: CASSWGGANEQFF; DNA: TGTGCCAGCAGTTGGGGGGGAGCCAATGAGCAGTTCTTC
size: -; D: -; V: TRBV7-9; J: TRBJ2-2; CDR3: CASSLRVGELFF; DNA: TGTGCCAGCAGCTTAAGGGTCGGGGAGCTGTTTTTT
size: -; D: -; V: TRBV28; J: TRBJ2-1; CDR3: CASSPKYRGYNEQFF; DNA: TGTGCCAGCAGTCCGAAATACCGGGGCTACAATGAGCAGTTCTTC
size: -; D: TRBD1; V: TRBV4-1; J: TRBJ1-3; CDR3: CASSQELTGGRNTIYF; DNA: TGCGCCAGCAGCCAAGAGTTGACAGGGGGGCGAAACACCATATATTTT
size: -; D: -; V: TRBV19; J: TRBJ1-5; CDR3: CATGQRQPQHF; DNA: TGTGCCACCGGGCAGCGTCAGCCCCAGCATTTT
size: -; D: -; V: TRBV10-1; J: TRBJ1-1; CDR3: CASRDGTVNTEAFF; DNA: TGCGCCAGCAGAGACGGGACGGTGAACACTGAAGCTTTCTTT
size: -; D: TRBD1; V: TRBV5-1; J: TRBJ2-7; CDR3: CASSLLGRGTYEQYF; DNA: TGCGCCAGCAGCTTGCTAGGCAGGGGGACCTACGAGCAGTACTTC
size: -; D: TRBD1; V: TRBV12-5; J: TRBJ1-1; CDR3: CASGLQGAHLEAFF; DNA: TGTGCTAGTGGTCTACAGGGGGCGCATCTTGAAGCTTTCTTT
size: -; D: TRBD2; V: TRBV30; J: TRBJ2-7; CDR3: CAWNRLAGSYEQYF; DNA: TGTGCCTGGAATCGACTAGCGGGGTCCTACGAGCAGTACTTC
size: -; D: -; V: TRBV29-1; J: TRBJ2-3; CDR3: CSVEGLADTQYF; DNA: TGCAGCGTTGAAGGCCTAGCGGATACGCAGTATTTT
size: once; D: -; V: TRBV6-5; J: TRBJ2-2; CDR3: CASSYSPVGELFF; DNA: TGTGCCAGCAGTTACTCGCCGGTCGGGGAGCTGTTTTTT
size: -; D: -; V: TRBV5-5; J: TRBJ1-5; CDR3: CASSLVLGISNQPQHF; DNA: TGTGCCAGCAGCTTGGTTCTCGGAATTAGCAATCAGCCCCAGCATTTT
size: -; D: -; V: TRBV27; J: TRBJ2-1; CDR3: CASEYRAEQFF; DNA: TGTGCCAGCGAGTACAGAGCTGAGCAGTTCTTC
size: once; D: -; V: TRBV9; J: TRBJ2-3; CDR3: CASSIRRGGGTDTQYF; DNA: TGTGCCAGCAGCATACGCAGAGGGGGAGGAACAGATACGCAGTATTTT
size: once; D: TRBD1; V: TRBV19; J: TRBJ1-5; CDR3: CASSAGQGPPYSNQPQHF; DNA: TGTGCCAGTAGTGCCGGACAGGGCCCCCCTTATAGCAATCAGCCCCAGCATTTT
size: few; D: -; V: TRBV6-5; J: TRBJ1-2; CDR3: CASSYLEGYGYTF; DNA: TGTGCCAGCAGTTACTTGGAAGGCTATGGCTACACCTTC
size: -; D: TRBD1; V: TRBV5-1; J: TRBJ2-7; CDR3: CASSTGQGANEQYF; DNA: TGCGCCAGCAGCACAGGACAGGGGGCAAACGAGCAGTACTTC
size: -; D: -; V: TRBV7-9; J: TRBJ2-7; CDR3: CASSTTGLSSYEQYF; DNA: TGTGCCAGCAGCACCACAGGGCTCAGCTCCTACGAGCAGTACTTC
size: -; D: -; V: TRBV19; J: TRBJ2-7; CDR3: CASSFQGGNEQYF; DNA: TGTGCCAGTAGTTTCCAGGGGGGCAACGAGCAGTACTTC
size: -; D: TRBD1; V: TRBV4-1; J: TRBJ2-1; CDR3: CASSRREQGAVGEQFF; DNA: TGCGCCAGCAGCAGAAGGGAACAGGGGGCGGTTGGTGAGCAGTTCTTC
size: -; D: -; V: TRBV7-8; J: TRBJ2-5; CDR3: CASSSRGRETQYF; DNA: TGTGCCAGCAGCTCACGGGGCAGGGAGACCCAGTACTTC
size: -; D: TRBD1; V: TRBV7-9; J: TRBJ1-2; CDR3: CASSIGAGGRNYGYTF; DNA: TGTGCCAGCAGTATAGGGGCAGGGGGCAGGAACTATGGCTACACCTTC
size: -; D: -; V: TRBV4-1; J: TRBJ1-2; CDR3: CASSQRLGSDYGYTF; DNA: TGCGCCAGCAGCCAACGGTTAGGGTCTGACTATGGCTACACCTTC
size: -; D: -; V: TRBV7-9; J: TRBJ2-2; CDR3: CASSAGINTGELFF; DNA: TGTGCCAGCAGCGCCGGGATCAACACCGGGGAGCTGTTTTTT
size: -; D: TRBD2; V: TRBV28; J: TRBJ2-7; CDR3: CASSIAGVYEQYF; DNA: TGTGCCAGCAGTATAGCGGGAGTCTACGAGCAGTACTTC
size: -; D: -; V: TRBV19; J: TRBJ2-7; CDR3: CAPPEQGRTYEQYF; DNA: TGTGCCCCCCCCGAACAGGGGAGGACCTACGAGCAGTACTTC
size: -; D: -; V: TRBV4-1; J: TRBJ2-5; CDR3: CASSQVDTEETQYF; DNA: TGCGCCAGCAGCCAAGTGGACACCGAAGAGACCCAGTACTTC
size: -; D: -; V: TRBV30; J: TRBJ1-2; CDR3: CAWSVSLRNYGYTF; DNA: TGTGCCTGGAGTGTATCTCTGAGGAACTATGGCTACACCTTC
size: -; D: -; V: TRBV11-2; J: TRBJ2-1; CDR3: CASSLESGAYNEQFF; DNA: TGTGCCAGCAGCTTAGAGAGCGGAGCCTACAATGAGCAGTTCTTC
size: -; D: TRBD2; V: TRBV28; J: TRBJ2-1; CDR3: CASTEAGYNEQFF; DNA: TGTGCCAGCACCGAAGCGGGATACAATGAGCAGTTCTTC
size: -; D: -; V: TRBV5-1; J: TRBJ2-5; CDR3: CASSLDRAKLETQYF; DNA: TGTGCCAGCAGCTTGGACCGGGCGAAGTTGGAGACCCAGTACTTC
size: -; D: -; V: TRBV28; J: TRBJ2-7; CDR3: CASSLEGLDSYYEQYF; DNA: TGTGCCAGCAGTTTAGAAGGGCTGGACAGCTACTACGAGCAGTACTTC
size: few; D: -; V: TRBV4-1; J: TRBJ2-1; CDR3: CASSHGALPEQFF; DNA: TGCGCCAGCAGCCACGGGGCCCTGCCTGAGCAGTTCTTC